This entry describes one T cell receptor beta chain. The antigen is undetermined. The sample is drawn from a study of OX40 agonist ivuxolimab in advanced cancers. Study background: Therapy given before enrollment (anti-PD-1, anti-PD-L1 or anti-CTLA-4) was allowed, and 30% to 50% had some.

Profiled with immunoSEQ multiplex PCR; TCRdb holds only in-frame clones, not every one. The data hold 65,000 to 100,000 clones, with 90% to 95% observed a single time. Trimming stripped 4 bases from V and 2 bases from J, with 6 bases between. The CDR3 is 12 amino acids. CDR1 and CDR2 from the germline V gene are LGHNA and YNFKEQ. General study findings and limits: Clonal expansion was among the lowest in partial responders at 0.1-3.0 mg/kg, especially CD8+. Among T cells, CD8+ cells averaged more expanded clones than CD4+ cells.

The sequenced sample was CD4+ or CD8+ T cells sorted from blood, obtained in a trial of the OX40 agonist ivuxolimab. The TCR was taken from an adult with an advanced solid tumor such as melanoma, head and neck, liver or kidney cancer. This chain links TRBV4-2 with TRBJ2-7, with D unclear. In nucleotides, the CDR3 is TGTGCCAGCAGCCCCCCGACCTACGAGCAGTACTTC. As protein: CASSPPTYEQYF.